A single sample gave rise to the 25 T cell receptor beta chains below, sequenced in a study of blood T cell repertoires in COVID-19. Using immunoSEQ multiplex PCR, the repertoire was profiled, and TCRdb retains in-frame clones only, with some absent. This table has about 350,000 clones, more than 70% appearing once. The sample comprised PBMCs or T cells enriched from blood (not recorded which). These receptors were obtained from a woman aged 25 to 39 who had been exposed to COVID-19.

V gene TRBV18 combines with J gene TRBJ2-1, with 8 bases aligning to TRBD1. Germline V gene data show CDR1 as KGHSH and CDR2 as LQKENI. The CDR3 spans 17 residues. After removal of 3 bases from V and 5 bases from J, the junction contained 12 bases not matched to a gene. The CDR3: CASSPAGGFNVNNEQFF. CDR3 DNA: TGTGCCAGCTCACCCGCAGGGGGCTTTAACGTCAACAATGAGCAGTTCTTC.

The genes are TRBV10-1 and TRBJ1-1; 7 nucleotides align to TRBD1. The V gene end was trimmed by 6 bases and the J gene end by 12 bases; junction bases not matched to a gene: 13. Germline V gene lookup returns CDR1 WNHNN and CDR2 SYGVQD (reference sequence). The CDR3 spans 13 residues. The CDR3 DNA follows: TGCGCCAGCAGAGAAAGATACAGGGGAGTGACTTTCTTT. Its protein product is CASRERYRGVTFF.

The chain is built from TRBV2 and TRBJ1-5; the match to TRBD1 covers 10 bases. Per the germline V gene, CDR1 is SNHLY and CDR2 is FYNNEI. The CDR3 consists of 15 residues. The V segment lost 6 bases and the J segment 4 bases; nucleotides outside the gene matches: 6. CDR3 amino acids: CASRGTGAGNQPQHF. CDR3 coding DNA: TGTGCCAGCAGGGGGACAGGGGCTGGGAATCAGCCCCAGCATTTT.

This sequence joins TRBV18 and TRBJ2-3; TRBD1 agrees at 10 bases. Germline CDR1 KGHSH, CDR2 LQKENI. This CDR3 region has 15 residues. V lost 6 bases, J lost 1 base, and 4 bases stayed unmatched. CDR3 bases: TGTGCCAGCTCGTCCGGGACAGGGGGCACAGATACGCAGTATTTT. Its protein is CASSSGTGGTDTQYF. Filled out from reference TRBV18 and TRBJ2-3, the complete variable domain reads NAGVMQNPRHLVRRRGQEARLRCSPMKGHSHVYWYRQLPEEGLKFMVYLQKENIIDESGMPKERFSAEFPKEGPSILRIQQVVRGDSAAYFCASSSGTGGTDTQYFGPGTRLTVL.

The rearrangement uses TRBV12-5 and TRBJ2-7; 11 positions match TRBD2. This CDR3 region has 15 residues. Germline assignment: CDR1 LGHNT and CDR2 FRNRAP. Unmatched junction bases numbered 4, after V lost 4 bases and J lost 2 bases. The DNA of the CDR3 is TGTGCTAGTGGTTATGGGACTAGCGGTACCTACGAGCAGTACTTC. Its translation is CASGYGTSGTYEQYF.

The V gene is TRBV18, the J gene TRBJ2-5; no definite D call. Trimming shortened V by 1 base and J by 3 bases, and 6 bases separated the two germline ends. The CDR3 totals 13 residues. Germline values: CDR1 KGHSH, CDR2 LQKENI. The CDR3 coding sequence is TGTGCCAGCTCACCACGCGCAAAAGAGACCCAGTACTTC. It yields the protein CASSPRAKETQYF.

The V gene is TRBV28, the J gene TRBJ2-2; perhaps TRBD1 as D (5 bases). This CDR3 spans 16 amino acids. Germline lookup yields CDR1 MDHEN and CDR2 SYDVKM. V shed 7 bases and J shed 4 bases, with 19 bases lying between them. The CDR3 spells CASTQVWGQGTGELFF. The DNA of the CDR3 is TGTGCCAGCACCCAGGTTTGGGGTCAGGGCACCGGGGAGCTGTTTTTT.

V gene TRBV3-1 (or the pseudogene TRBV3-2) combines with J gene TRBJ1-2; TRBD1 matches 7 bases. This CDR3 is 14 amino acids long. Germline V CDR1 and CDR2: LGHDT, YNNKEL (reference sequence). Losses at the gene ends were 0 bases for V and 7 bases for J; bases not matched to a gene: 5. CDR3 region: CASSQDSGTVGYTF. The CDR3 DNA is TGTGCCAGCAGCCAAGACTCCGGGACAGTTGGCTACACCTTC.

This clone came up a few times. V and J are TRBV10-2 and TRBJ2-1; 7 nucleotides match TRBD2. The trim removed 2 bases at V and 3 bases at J, leaving 4 bases unmatched. Germline CDR1 reads WSHSY; CDR2 reads SAAADI. The CDR3 length is 15 residues. CDR3 sequence: CASSEPAGSYNEQFF. For the CDR3, the DNA is TGCGCCAGCAGTGAGCCAGCGGGAAGCTACAATGAGCAGTTCTTC.

This clone was recorded only once. V is TRBV7-3 and J is TRBJ2-1, with 9 bases that match TRBD2. Germline CDR1 is SGHTA and CDR2 is FQGTGA. CDR3 length equals 16 residues. With 5 bases clipped from V and 0 bases from J, the junction kept 5 bases outside the gene matches. In nucleotides, the CDR3 is TGTGCCAGCAGCACCGTAGCGGGAGCCTCCTACAATGAGCAGTTCTTC. Encoded protein: CASSTVAGASYNEQFF.

The chain couples TRBV5-4 to TRBJ1-4, with 9 bases lining up with TRBD1. After removal of 4 bases from V and 7 bases from J, the junction contained 5 bases not matched to a gene. Looked up from germline, CDR1 is SGHNT and CDR2 is YYREEE (reference sequence). This CDR3 spans 14 amino acids. The CDR3 coding sequence is TGTGCCAGCAGCATACAGGGGGCCTCTGAAAAACTGTTTTTT. Translating it yields CASSIQGASEKLFF.

This clone was observed a handful of times. This chain joins TRBV29-1 and TRBJ2-7; the D gene is possibly TRBD2 (5 bases). The CDR3 has 13 amino acids. The ends were cut back, 1 base at V and 2 bases at J, with 9 bases in the middle. The germline gives CDR1 SQVTM, CDR2 ANQGSEA. CDR3 residues: CSVEGLAAYEQYF. The CDR3 DNA is TGCAGCGTTGAAGGTCTAGCCGCCTACGAGCAGTACTTC.

There are a few counts of this clone. This chain uses TRBV3-1 (or the pseudogene TRBV3-2) with TRBJ2-2, with 9 positions matching TRBD1. Germline V gene data show CDR1 as LGHDT and CDR2 as YNNKEL (reference sequence). The CDR3 extends over 16 amino acids. V was pared by 5 bases and J by 0 bases, with 4 bases of the junction left unmatched. CDR3 in DNA: TGTGCCAGCAGCGGGGGGACAGGGTCGAACACCGGGGAGCTGTTTTTT. Translated, it gives CASSGGTGSNTGELFF.

The J gene is TRBJ2-1, the V gene TRBV11-3; 8 bases line up with TRBD2. CDR1 SGHNT and CDR2 YENEEA come from the germline V gene. V dropped 5 bases and J dropped 2; count of bases not matched to a gene: 11. This CDR3 is 17 amino acids long. This CDR3 reads CASSRTGGAGAYNEQFF. DNA for the CDR3: TGTGCCAGCAGCCGCACAGGTGGAGCGGGAGCCTACAATGAGCAGTTCTTC. Variable domain in full (rest from reference TRBV11-3 and TRBJ2-1): EAGVVQSPRYKIIEKKQPVAFWCNPISGHNTLYWYLQNLGQGPELLIRYENEEAVDDSQLPKDRFSAERLKGVDSTLKIQPAELGDSAVYLCASSRTGGAGAYNEQFFGPGTRLTVL.

The V gene is TRBV19, the J gene TRBJ2-7; 7 bases are a match to TRBD2. The CDR3 covers 15 residues. CDR1 is LNHDA and CDR2 is SQIVND in the germline V gene (reference sequence). J was trimmed by 2 bases and V by 3 bases; bases with no gene match: 7. Written as DNA, the CDR3 is TGTGCCAGTAGTATCACTAGCGCCGACGCCTACGAGCAGTACTTC. Its translation is CASSITSADAYEQYF. The variable domain in full, completed from reference TRBV19 and TRBJ2-7, reads DGGITQSPKYLFRKEGQNVTLSCEQNLNHDAMYWYRQDPGQGLRLIYYSQIVNDFQKGDIAEGYSVSREKKESFPLTVTSAQKNPTAFYLCASSITSADAYEQYFGPGTRLTVT.

This clone was picked up one time. Other DNA sequences in the same sample also yield this CDR3. The chain carries TRBV19 and TRBJ1-1, with 7 bases identical to TRBD1. The V gene's germline CDR1 is LNHDA and CDR2 SQIVND (reference sequence). With V trimmed by 10 bases and J by 5 bases, 10 bases remained unmatched. The CDR3 extends over 13 amino acids. CDR3 bases: TGTGCCACCCGGACAGGCGGGGTGACTGAAGCTTTCTTT. This encodes CATRTGGVTEAFF.

Here the CDR3 DNA reads TGTGCCAGCAGCTTACCCCCCGCTAGCGGGGGGGGGCTGGCCAAAAACATTCAGTACTTC. Residues: CASSLPPASGGGLAKNIQYF. The V and J genes are TRBV11-3 and TRBJ2-4; 12 bases align to TRBD2. There are 20 residues in the CDR3. V shed 2 bases, J shed 1 base, and the junction held 12 bases outside the gene matches. Germline V gene lookup returns CDR1 SGHNT and CDR2 YENEEA.

V and J are TRBV5-8 and TRBJ1-2; tentatively, D is TRBD1 (6 bases). The CDR3 contains 15 residues. Germline CDR1 SGHTS, CDR2 YDEGEE. Trimming pared 0 bases from V and 2 bases from J, leaving 11 bases between. CDR3 protein: CASSLGPGHNYGYTF. CDR3 coding DNA: TGTGCCAGCAGCTTGGGGCCGGGACACAACTATGGCTACACCTTC.

V gene TRBV29-1 combines with J gene TRBJ1-2, with D unclear. V lost 1 base to trimming and J lost 0 bases, with 9 bases between them. The CDR3 covers 14 residues. The germline V gene has CDR1 SQVTM and CDR2 ANQGSEA. CDR3 sequence: CSVEGQITNYGYTF. CDR3 nucleotide sequence: TGCAGCGTTGAAGGGCAGATAACTAACTATGGCTACACCTTC.

This chain links TRBV7-9 with TRBJ2-1; D uncertain. Per the germline V gene, CDR1 is SEHNR and CDR2 is FQNEAQ (reference sequence). V dropped 3 bases and J dropped 8 bases, with 11 bases sitting between them. CDR3 length: 13 residues. Here the CDR3 DNA reads TGTGCCAGCAGCTTTACGTCGGGTGATGAGCAGTTCTTC. As protein: CASSFTSGDEQFF.

This chain joins TRBV7-9 and TRBJ1-3, with no clear D. V shed 5 bases and J shed 4 bases, with 24 bases lying between them. CDR1 and CDR2 (germline): SEHNR, FQNEAQ (reference sequence). The CDR3 totals 18 residues. The CDR3 DNA follows: TGTGCCAGCAGCCCCCGCCCCAAAGACGGGAGGCCGGGAAACACCATATATTTT. Translating gives CASSPRPKDGRPGNTIYF.

The chain has TRBV7-3 and TRBJ2-7; TRBD1 might be the D (6 bases). There are 14 residues in the CDR3. The ends were cut back, 3 bases at V and 3 bases at J, with 12 bases in the middle. Per the germline V gene, CDR1 is SGHTA and CDR2 is FQGTGA. The CDR3 DNA sequence: TGTGCCAGCAGCTTTGGGTCAGGGGACTACGAGCAGTACTTC. Translated, it gives CASSFGSGDYEQYF.

This clone was counted a single time. The CDR3 coding sequence is TGCGCCAGCAGCAGGACGGGACAGGACACAGATACGCAGTATTTT. It specifies CASSRTGQDTDTQYF. This sequence joins TRBV5-1 and TRBJ2-3; 8 nucleotides line up with TRBD1. V gave up 4 bases and J gave up 2 bases; unmatched junction bases: 6. Germline CDR1 and CDR2: SGHRS and YFSETQ. The CDR3 length is 15 residues.

The chain is built from TRBV27 and TRBJ2-3; possible D gene TRBD1, 6 bases. This CDR3 region has 17 residues. Germline V gene sequence: CDR1 MNHEY, CDR2 SMNVEV (reference sequence). V gave up 4 bases and J gave up 1 base, with 18 bases separating them. The DNA of the CDR3 is TGTGCCAGCAGTTCGGTCGCGACAGGCCTCCGCACAGATACGCAGTATTTT. Its protein product is CASSSVATGLRTDTQYF.

In the case of this clone: The sample holds other DNA sequences that translate to the same CDR3. The DNA for the CDR3 is TGTGCCAGCAGTCGCAGGGGAGATCAGCCCCAGCATTTT. This gives the protein CASSRRGDQPQHF. This sequence joins TRBV6-5 and TRBJ1-5; a weak D match, TRBD1 (6 bases). Germline CDR1 and CDR2: MNHEY and SVGAGI. Trimming removed 5 bases at V and 5 bases at J, with 10 bases between. The CDR3 runs 13 residues.